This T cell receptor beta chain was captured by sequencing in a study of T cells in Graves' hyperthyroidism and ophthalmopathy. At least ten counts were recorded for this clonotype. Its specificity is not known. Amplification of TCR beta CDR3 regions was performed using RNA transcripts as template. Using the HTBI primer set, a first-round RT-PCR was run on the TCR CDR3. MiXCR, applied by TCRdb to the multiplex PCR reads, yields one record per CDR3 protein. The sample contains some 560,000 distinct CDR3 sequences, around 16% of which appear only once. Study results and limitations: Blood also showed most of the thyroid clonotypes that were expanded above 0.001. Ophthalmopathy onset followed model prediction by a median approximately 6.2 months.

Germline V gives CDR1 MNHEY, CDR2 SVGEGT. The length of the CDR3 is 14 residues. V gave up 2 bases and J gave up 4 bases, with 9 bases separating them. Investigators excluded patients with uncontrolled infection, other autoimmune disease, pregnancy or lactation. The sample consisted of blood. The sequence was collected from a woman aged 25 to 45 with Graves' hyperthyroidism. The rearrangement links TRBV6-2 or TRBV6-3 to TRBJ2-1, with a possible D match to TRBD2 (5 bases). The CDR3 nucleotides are TGTGCCAGCAGTTACGGGCTAGCTTACAATGAGCAGTTCTTC. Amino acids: CASSYGLAYNEQFF.